Below, 9 T cell receptor beta chains from the same sample are listed, as sequenced in a study of identical twins (dated by TCRdb to 2016 to 2017). Library preparation used 5' RACE. Sequencing used an Illumina HiSeq 2000. TCRdb trimmed public reads at Q25 via fastp, called clones via MiXCR and kept in-frame beta chains. All rows with the same CDR3 protein become a single entry with the most common DNA and genes. A total of approximately 530,000 distinct CDR3 sequences appear in this sample, about 20% of them only once. The ten most abundant clones make up around 0.47% of the sample. This same sample was also taken into another study, of yellow fever vaccine responses in identical twins.

Input material: CD4+ T cells sorted from blood. The source of these receptors is a woman between 18 and 29 years old in good health.

J is TRBJ2-3 and V is TRBV2; maybe TRBD2 (5 bases). This CDR3 is 12 amino acids long. Trimming left V 5 bases short and J 8 bases short, with 11 bases between. The V gene's germline CDR1 is SNHLY and CDR2 FYNNEI. CDR3 region: CASSQHRGTQYF. CDR3 coding DNA: TGTGCCAGCAGTCAACATCGGGGTACGCAGTATTTT.

This clonotype was detected a few times. This chain joins TRBV3-1 and TRBJ2-2; D is perhaps TRBD1 or TRBD2 (5 bases each). The V gene's germline CDR1 is LGHDT and CDR2 YNNKEL (reference sequence). With 2 bases removed from V and 7 bases from J, the gap between germline ends came to 17 bases. CDR3 length equals 16 residues. The CDR3 loop reads CASSQLSGHWIGELFF. The CDR3 DNA reads as TGTGCCAGCAGCCAATTGAGCGGACACTGGATCGGGGAGCTGTTTTTT. The variable domain in full, with the rest retrieved from reference TRBV3-1 and TRBJ2-2, is DTAVSQTPKYLVTQMGNDKSIKCEQNLGHDTMYWYKQDSKKFLKIMFSYNNKELIINETVPNRFSPKSPDKAHLNLHINSLELGDSAVYFCASSQLSGHWIGELFFGEGSRLTVL.

The CDR3 region has the DNA TGTGCCAGCAGCTTAGCCGCGGGGCTCGGGGGCTACACCTTC. Its protein is CASSLAAGLGGYTF. The gene calls are TRBV7-2 and TRBJ1-2, with D possibly being TRBD1 (5 bases). CDR1 is SGHTA and CDR2 is FQGNSA in the germline V gene. This CDR3 has 14 residues. Trimming cost V 0 bases and J 8 bases, with 13 bases left between them.

This clonotype was seen many times. V gene TRBV10-3 combines with J gene TRBJ2-2, with D tentatively TRBD1 or TRBD2 (6 bases each). Germline V gene lookup returns CDR1 ENHRY and CDR2 SYGVKD. This CDR3 region has 16 residues. V was cut by 6 bases and J by 4 bases, with 18 bases left in between. The CDR3 DNA sequence: TGTGCCATCAGCATGGGGGGCCGGTCGAGCACCGGGGAGCTGTTTTTT. Its protein product is CAISMGGRSSTGELFF.

The J gene is TRBJ2-3, the V gene TRBV20-1; 10 nucleotides line up with TRBD2. The germline V gene encodes CDR1 DFQATT and CDR2 SNEGSKA (reference sequence). V dropped 6 bases and J dropped 0; count of bases not matched to a gene: 3. CDR3 size: 14 residues. The CDR3 sequence is CSAGLASSTDTQYF. The CDR3 coding sequence is TGCAGTGCGGGACTAGCGTCTAGCACAGATACGCAGTATTTT.

This chain connects TRBV7-3 to TRBJ2-3; D gene ambiguous. The CDR3 is made up of 14 amino acids. Germline CDR1 and CDR2: SGHTA and FQGTGA. Trimming stripped 5 bases from V and 5 bases from J, with 14 bases between. The CDR3 loop is CASSPQTTGDTQYF. The CDR3, as DNA: TGTGCCAGCAGCCCACAAACCACCGGAGATACGCAGTATTTT. Full variable domain (outside the CDR3, taken from reference TRBV7-3 and TRBJ2-3): GAGVSQTPSNKVTEKGKYVELRCDPISGHTALYWYRQSLGQGPEFLIYFQGTGAADDSGLPNDRFFAVRPEGSVSTLKIQRTERGDSAVYLCASSPQTTGDTQYFGPGTRLTVL.

This chain uses TRBV11-2 with TRBJ2-1, with a tentative D call TRBD1 (6 bases). Germline CDR1 SGHAT, CDR2 FQNNGV. This CDR3 is built from 15 residues. V was clipped by 2 bases and J by 4 bases, with 12 bases between them. CDR3 protein: CASSLFTGQYNEQFF. The CDR3 DNA reads TGTGCCAGCAGCTTATTTACAGGGCAATACAATGAGCAGTTCTTC.

Only a few counts were recorded for this clonotype. J is TRBJ2-7 and V is TRBV11-2; the D is unclear. Germline assignment: CDR1 SGHAT and CDR2 FQNNGV. The CDR3 sequence is 13 residues long. Between the trimmed V and J ends, which lost 1 base and 10 bases, there was a span of 14 bases. CDR3 coding DNA: TGTGCCAGCAGCTTAGCGGGCGACGTGGTACAGTACGTC. This sequence encodes CASSLAGDVVQYV.

Ten or more counts support this clonotype. This chain uses TRBV29-1 with TRBJ1-2; possible D gene TRBD1, 5 bases. Germline V gene sequence: CDR1 SQVTM, CDR2 ANQGSEA. V shed 3 bases and J shed 2 bases, with 7 bases lying between them. The CDR3 length is 12 residues. CDR3 sequence (DNA): TGCAGCGTTGATGGGGGGAACTATGGCTACACCTTC. It yields the protein CSVDGGNYGYTF.